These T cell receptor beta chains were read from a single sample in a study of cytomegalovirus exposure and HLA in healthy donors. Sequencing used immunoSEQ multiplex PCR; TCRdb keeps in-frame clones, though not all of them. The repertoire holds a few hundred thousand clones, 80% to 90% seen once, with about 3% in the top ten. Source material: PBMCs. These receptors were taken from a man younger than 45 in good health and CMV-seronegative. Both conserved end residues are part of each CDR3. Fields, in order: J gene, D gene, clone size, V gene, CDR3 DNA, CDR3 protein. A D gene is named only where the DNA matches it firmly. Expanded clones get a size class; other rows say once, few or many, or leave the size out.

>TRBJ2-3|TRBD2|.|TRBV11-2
TGTGCCAGCAGCTCCGGCGGGGGGCGGACAGATACGCAGTATTTT
CASSSGGGRTDTQYF
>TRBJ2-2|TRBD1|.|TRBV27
TGTGCCAGCAGCGACAGGGGGCCGGACACCGGGGAGCTGTTTTTT
CASSDRGPDTGELFF
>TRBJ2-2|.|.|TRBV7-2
TGTGCCAGCAGCTTAGATAGCCGCCTTAACACCGGGGAGCTGTTTTTT
CASSLDSRLNTGELFF
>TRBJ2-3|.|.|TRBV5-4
TGTGCCAGCAGCAGTAGCGGAGCTACGCAGTATTTT
CASSSSGATQYF
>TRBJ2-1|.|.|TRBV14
TGTGCCAGCAGCCAAGGGCTGCCCGGGGAGCAGTTCTTC
CASSQGLPGEQFF
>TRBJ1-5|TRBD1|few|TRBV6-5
TGTGCCAGCAGTATGACAGGGTTTGGCAATCAGCCCCAGCATTTT
CASSMTGFGNQPQHF
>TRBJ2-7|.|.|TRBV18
TGTGCCAGCTCATCCGACATGCTTTCGTTCGAGCAGTACTTC
CASSSDMLSFEQYF
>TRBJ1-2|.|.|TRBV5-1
TGCGCCAGCACCCAGGCGGGGGACTATGGCTACACCTTC
CASTQAGDYGYTF
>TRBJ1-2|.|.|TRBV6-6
TGTGCCAGCAGTCCAGGACAGTACTATGGCTACACCTTC
CASSPGQYYGYTF
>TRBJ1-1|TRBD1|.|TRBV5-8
TGTGCCAGCAGCTTAGAGGACAGGGGGCTTTTGAACACTGAAGCTTTCTTT
CASSLEDRGLLNTEAFF
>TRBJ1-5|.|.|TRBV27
TGTGCCAGCAGTGATCAGGAAAATCAGCCCCAGCATTTT
CASSDQENQPQHF
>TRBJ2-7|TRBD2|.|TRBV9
TGTGCCAGCAGCCTGACTAGCGGGGGGTTCAACGAGCAGTACTTC
CASSLTSGGFNEQYF
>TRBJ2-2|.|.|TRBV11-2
TGTGCCAGCAGCCCGACGGGAGCGGGCTCAAGGCGGGGGGAGCTGTTTTTT
CASSPTGAGSRRGELFF
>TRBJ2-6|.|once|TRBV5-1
TGCGCCAGCAGCCTTCAGGGGAGCTCTGGGGCCAACGTCCTGACTTTC
CASSLQGSSGANVLTF
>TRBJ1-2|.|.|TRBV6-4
TGTGCCAGCTCTCCGACAGGATCGGCAGGAGGCTACACCTTC
CASSPTGSAGGYTF
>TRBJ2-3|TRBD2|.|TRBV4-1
TGCGCCAGCAGACCTATACTAGCGGGGGGGGTAGATATGCAGTATTTT
CASRPILAGGVDMQYF
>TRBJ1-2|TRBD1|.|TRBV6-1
TGTGCCAGCATTTGGACAGGGTCCACTAACTATGGCTACACCTTC
CASIWTGSTNYGYTF
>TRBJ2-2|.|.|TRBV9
TGTGCCAGCACCAAGCTAGCGAACACCGGGGAGCTGTTTTTT
CASTKLANTGELFF
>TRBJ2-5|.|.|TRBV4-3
TGCGCCAGCAGCCGGGACATTGCGGAGACCCAGTACTTC
CASSRDIAETQYF
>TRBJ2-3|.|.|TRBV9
TGTGCCAGCCAGGAGGGCAAAGAGGGCACAGATACGCAGTATTTT
CASQEGKEGTDTQYF
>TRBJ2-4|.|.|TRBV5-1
TGCGCCAGCAGTTTGGGCGGAGCCAAAAACATTCAGTACTTC
CASSLGGAKNIQYF
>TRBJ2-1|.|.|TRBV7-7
TGTGCTAGCAGCTTTAGCCTCCACAATGAGCAGTTCTTC
CASSFSLHNEQFF
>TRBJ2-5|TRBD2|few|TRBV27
TGTGCCAGCAGTTCGACCAGCGGGGGGTTTGGAGAGACCCAGTACTTC
CASSSTSGGFGETQYF
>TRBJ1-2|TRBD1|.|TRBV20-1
TGCAGTCCTGGGACAGCCTATGGCTACACCTTC
CSPGTAYGYTF
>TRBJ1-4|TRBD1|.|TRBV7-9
TGTGCCAGCAGCTTGGGACAGGGGGCCCATAATGAAAAACTGTTTTTT
CASSLGQGAHNEKLFF
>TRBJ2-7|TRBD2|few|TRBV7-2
TGTGCCAGCAGCCATTCGACTAGCGGGGGAGTAATGCCCTACGAGCAGTACTTC
CASSHSTSGGVMPYEQYF
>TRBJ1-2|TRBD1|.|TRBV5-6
TGTGCCAGCAGCAGAACAGGGGCGGATGGCTACACCTTC
CASSRTGADGYTF
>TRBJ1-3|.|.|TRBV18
TGTGCCAGCTCACCCCAACAGGGACGGACGAGCTCTGGAAACACCATATATTTT
CASSPQQGRTSSGNTIYF
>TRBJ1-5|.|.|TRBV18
TGTGCCAGCTCACCACAGGGGGGCAATCAGCCCCAGCATTTT
CASSPQGGNQPQHF
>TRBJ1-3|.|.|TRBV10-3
TGTGCCATCAGAACCCAGGGGACTGGAAACACCATATATTTT
CAIRTQGTGNTIYF
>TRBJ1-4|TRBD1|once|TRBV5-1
TGCGCCAGCAGCTCTTCGACAGGGATCAATGAAAAACTGTTTTTT
CASSSSTGINEKLFF
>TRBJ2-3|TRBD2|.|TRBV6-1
TGTGCCAGCAGTGACGGACTAGCGGGGTGGAATACGCAGTATTTT
CASSDGLAGWNTQYF
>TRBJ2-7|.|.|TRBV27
TGTGCCAGCAGTTTATCTGGGGGCTATGCGTACGAGCAGTACTTC
CASSLSGGYAYEQYF
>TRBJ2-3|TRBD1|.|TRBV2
TGTGCCAGCACAGGACAGGGGGTCGTGACAGATACGCAGTATTTT
CASTGQGVVTDTQYF
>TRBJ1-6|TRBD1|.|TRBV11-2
TGTGCCAGCAGCTCCGGGGACAGGGGATACTATAATTCACCCCTCCACTTT
CASSSGDRGYYNSPLHF
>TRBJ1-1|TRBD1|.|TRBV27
TGTGCCAGCAGTGCACAGGGGGCGAGAGGTGACACTGAAGCTTTCTTT
CASSAQGARGDTEAFF
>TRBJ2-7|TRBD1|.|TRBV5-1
TGCGCCAGCAGCTCCCTCCGGGACAGGGAGGAGGGCGAGCAGTACTTC
CASSSLRDREEGEQYF